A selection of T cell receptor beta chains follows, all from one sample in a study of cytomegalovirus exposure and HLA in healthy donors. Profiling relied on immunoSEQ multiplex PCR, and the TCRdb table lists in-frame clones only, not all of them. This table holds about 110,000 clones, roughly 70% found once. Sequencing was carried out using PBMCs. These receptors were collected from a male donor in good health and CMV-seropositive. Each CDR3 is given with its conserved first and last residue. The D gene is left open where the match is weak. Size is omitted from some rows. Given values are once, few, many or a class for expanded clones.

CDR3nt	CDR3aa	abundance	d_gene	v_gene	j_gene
TGCGCCAGCAGCCGCGTACAGGGAACCGGAGAGACCCAGTACTTC	CASSRVQGTGETQYF	NA	NA	TRBV4-3	TRBJ2-5
TGTGCCACCAGTATGCCCGGGTCTCTGGTCGAGCAGTACTTC	CATSMPGSLVEQYF	once	NA	TRBV7-8	TRBJ2-7
TGTGCCAGCAGTTTAGGTGTTAAGCGTTCCTACGAGCAGTACTTC	CASSLGVKRSYEQYF	NA	NA	TRBV28	TRBJ2-7
TGTGCCAGCAGTTACCAGGCTCTTAGCACTGAAGCTTTCTTT	CASSYQALSTEAFF	NA	NA	TRBV6-5	TRBJ1-1
TGTGCCAGCAGTGAAGGGACAGGGGTTTCCTACAATGAGCAGTTCTTC	CASSEGTGVSYNEQFF	NA	TRBD1	TRBV6-1	TRBJ2-1
TGCGCCAGCAGCCAAGCTCCGGACGGGACTAACACCGGGGAGCTGTTTTTT	CASSQAPDGTNTGELFF	once	NA	TRBV4-3	TRBJ2-2
TGTGCCAGCAGTTTAGGATCAGGGGGAACGAACAATGAGCAGTTCTTC	CASSLGSGGTNNEQFF	NA	TRBD1	TRBV28	TRBJ2-1
TGTGCCAGCAGTGCTAGGGAGGGTACTGAAGCTTTCTTT	CASSAREGTEAFF	NA	NA	TRBV2	TRBJ1-1
TGTGCCAGCAGTTTAGGAACTAGCCAAGGTGAGCAGTTCTTC	CASSLGTSQGEQFF	NA	NA	TRBV27	TRBJ2-1
TGTGCCAGCAGCCAAGATCTACTAAAACAAGAGACCCAGTACTTC	CASSQDLLKQETQYF	once	NA	TRBV4-2	TRBJ2-5
TGCGCCAGCAGCTTGGGGACAGGGGAGTTGGGTCAGCCCCAGCATTTT	CASSLGTGELGQPQHF	NA	TRBD1	TRBV5-1	TRBJ1-5
TGTGCCAGCAGCTCCCGAGGGGAGACAGGGGGGCAGCCCCAGCATTTT	CASSSRGETGGQPQHF	once	TRBD1	TRBV7-8	TRBJ1-5
TGTGCCAGTAGCCAAAAAGGGACAGGGAGTAGCAATCAGCCCCAGCATTTT	CASSQKGTGSSNQPQHF	NA	TRBD1	TRBV19	TRBJ1-5
TGTGCCAGCAGTTTTGGAGGGGGGGCGCGAACTGAAGCTTTCTTT	CASSFGGGARTEAFF	few	NA	TRBV28	TRBJ1-1
TGTGCCAGCAGCCTAGGACAGGGTGGACAAGAGACCCAGTACTTC	CASSLGQGGQETQYF	NA	TRBD1	TRBV11-3	TRBJ2-5
TGTGCCAGCAGCTTGTCCACCGGGGTAACCGGGGAGCTGTTTTTT	CASSLSTGVTGELFF	NA	NA	TRBV5-4	TRBJ2-2
TGTGCCAGCAGTGAAGACGGTACCACTGAAGCTTTCTTT	CASSEDGTTEAFF	NA	NA	TRBV6-1	TRBJ1-1
TGCAGCGTTTCCCTGGCCGGGACAGGGGTAACCTACAATGAGCAGTTCTTC	CSVSLAGTGVTYNEQFF	NA	TRBD1	TRBV29-1	TRBJ2-1
TGCGCCAGCAGCCAAGGTGGGGCCGAGCAAGAGACCCAGTACTTC	CASSQGGAEQETQYF	NA	NA	TRBV4-1	TRBJ2-5
TGTGCCAGCAGTGAGTGGGGACTCCTGTACTCACCGGGGGCCCAGTACTTC	CASSEWGLLYSPGAQYF	NA	NA	TRBV2	TRBJ2-5
TGTGCCAGCAGCAACCCTCGGGGGTTCAGGGCGCAGTATTTT	CASSNPRGFRAQYF	few	NA	TRBV7-2	TRBJ2-3
TGTGCCATCAGTGAGGGAGGGGGGGGGCCCCAGCATTTT	CAISEGGGGPQHF	few	NA	TRBV10-3	TRBJ1-5
TGTGCCAGCAGGTTAGGACTAGCGGACAATGAGCAGTTCTTC	CASRLGLADNEQFF	NA	TRBD2	TRBV27	TRBJ2-1
TGTGCCAGCAGCTTAGGTCCGCGGCAGTACTTC	CASSLGPRQYF	once	NA	TRBV7-2	TRBJ2-7
TGTGCTAGTGGTTCCGGGACAGGGGGTGACACTGAAGCTTTCTTT	CASGSGTGGDTEAFF	once	TRBD1	TRBV12-5	TRBJ1-1
TGTGCCAGCAGCTTAATCAGGAACACTGAAGCTTTCTTT	CASSLIRNTEAFF	NA	NA	TRBV7-3	TRBJ1-1
TGTGCCAGTAGTATCGCCTTTACAGGGTCCTACGAGCAGTACTTC	CASSIAFTGSYEQYF	NA	NA	TRBV19	TRBJ2-7
TGTGCCAGCAGTGAGTACGGGACAGGATTGGCCGGGGAGCTGTTTTTT	CASSEYGTGLAGELFF	few	TRBD1	TRBV6-4	TRBJ2-2
TGTGCCACCTTCCACCCGGGACAGGGGGCAAAGCGGCCCCAGCATTTT	CATFHPGQGAKRPQHF	NA	NA	TRBV21-1	TRBJ1-5
TGTGCCAGCGGGCAAAACAACAATCAGCCCCAGCATTTT	CASGQNNNQPQHF	NA	NA	TRBV6-1	TRBJ1-5
TGTGCCAGCAGCCACGACATCGCCGGCTACGAGCAGTACTTC	CASSHDIAGYEQYF	NA	NA	TRBV5-4	TRBJ2-7
TGCGCCAGCAGCGACGGCGGTTCCTACGAGCAGTACTTC	CASSDGGSYEQYF	NA	NA	TRBV5-1	TRBJ2-7
TGTGCCAGCAGCTTGAGGACAGGGGCCACCTCTGGAAACACCATATATTTT	CASSLRTGATSGNTIYF	NA	TRBD1	TRBV7-6	TRBJ1-3
TGTGCCAGCAGTTTATCTCTCCCGGGGGGTTACGAGCAGTACTTC	CASSLSLPGGYEQYF	NA	TRBD2	TRBV28	TRBJ2-7
TGTGCCAGTAGTGCGCCGGGACAGCCTTACTATGGCTACACCTTC	CASSAPGQPYYGYTF	NA	TRBD1	TRBV19	TRBJ1-2
TGTGCCAGCAGCTCTATTTTTGGGACAGGGAACTATGGCTACACCTTC	CASSSIFGTGNYGYTF	NA	TRBD1	TRBV7-8	TRBJ1-2
TGTGCCACCAGCAGAGGGACTAGCGTGGATACGCAGTATTTT	CATSRGTSVDTQYF	few	TRBD2	TRBV15	TRBJ2-3
TGTGCCAGCAGCAAGGACGGAGGATCTAATTCACCCCTCCACTTT	CASSKDGGSNSPLHF	NA	NA	TRBV28	TRBJ1-6
TGTGCCAGCAGCGTAGCCGCCACAGGGGGCCAGACTAATGAAAAACTGTTTTTT	CASSVAATGGQTNEKLFF	NA	TRBD1	TRBV9	TRBJ1-4
TGTGCCAGCAGCTTGGACAGATATGAAGCTTTCTTT	CASSLDRYEAFF	NA	NA	TRBV5-4	TRBJ1-1
TGTGCCAGCAGTCTGGGAGGGGCGCACAATCAGCCCCAGCATTTT	CASSLGGAHNQPQHF	NA	NA	TRBV28	TRBJ1-5
TGTGCCAGCAGCGATAGCAGGGGGCGCACAGATACGCAGTATTTT	CASSDSRGRTDTQYF	NA	TRBD1	TRBV6-4	TRBJ2-3
TGTGCCAGCAGCTTTGGGACAGGGGATGGCTACACCTTC	CASSFGTGDGYTF	NA	TRBD1	TRBV7-8	TRBJ1-2
TGTGCCAGCAGCGAACTAGCGGGGGGGCGGTCAGATACGCAGTATTTT	CASSELAGGRSDTQYF	NA	TRBD2	TRBV7-3	TRBJ2-3
TGTGCCAGCAGCTTTGGGCCAGAGCAAGAGACCCAGTACTTC	CASSFGPEQETQYF	NA	NA	TRBV5-5	TRBJ2-5
TGTGCCAGCAGCCGGGTCGGGTCTGACAATGAGCAGTTCTTC	CASSRVGSDNEQFF	NA	NA	TRBV7-9	TRBJ2-1
TGTGCCAGCAGTGACATCTGTGAAGCTTTCTTT	CASSDICEAFF	NA	NA	TRBV6-4	TRBJ1-1
TGCGCCAGCAGCTCGGGACAGGGACGTACTGGGGCCAACGTCCTGACTTTC	CASSSGQGRTGANVLTF	few	TRBD1	TRBV5-1	TRBJ2-6
TGCGCCAGCAGCCAATGGAGCGGGGGGGCGAGAAATGAGCAGTTCTTC	CASSQWSGGARNEQFF	NA	TRBD2	TRBV4-3	TRBJ2-1
TGCAGCGTCGACCCGACTTCAGATACGCAGTATTTT	CSVDPTSDTQYF	NA	NA	TRBV29-1	TRBJ2-3
TGTGCCAGCTCACCTACACCGAGGGTCGGGGCCAACGTCCTGACTTTC	CASSPTPRVGANVLTF	few	NA	TRBV18	TRBJ2-6
TGTGCCATCGGACCCCGGGACAGTGGCCCCGGCACTGAAGCTTTCTTT	CAIGPRDSGPGTEAFF	NA	TRBD1	TRBV7-3	TRBJ1-1
TGTGCCAGCAGCCACAAAATCGGGACAGTAGGTACACGGTACTTC	CASSHKIGTVGTRYF	NA	TRBD1	TRBV4-2	TRBJ2-7
TGTGCCAGCAGAATCTCAGGGGGCGCTGACTATGGCTACACCTTC	CASRISGGADYGYTF	NA	TRBD1	TRBV6-6	TRBJ1-2
TGTGCCAGCAGCTCCCTAGCGGGGGCTGTCTACGAGCAGTACTTC	CASSSLAGAVYEQYF	NA	TRBD2	TRBV7-2	TRBJ2-7